This T cell receptor (beta chain) appears in the sequencing data of a study of blood T cell repertoires in COVID-19. CDR3 size: 12 residues. V lost 5 bases and J lost 7; bases outside the gene matches: 2. Germline assignment: CDR1 SGHVS and CDR2 FQNEAQ. Sequencing used immunoSEQ multiplex PCR; TCRdb keeps in-frame clones, though not all of them. The sample has approximately 240,000 clones; around nine tenths are singletons. The clonotype was recovered from a woman aged 40 to 50 who had recovered from COVID-19. Sequenced input: peripheral blood. This chain uses TRBV7-8 with TRBJ2-1; 7 bases are shared with TRBD2. The CDR3 region is CASSLGRNEQFF. Written as DNA, the CDR3 is TGTGCCAGCAGCCTCGGGAGGAATGAGCAGTTCTTC.